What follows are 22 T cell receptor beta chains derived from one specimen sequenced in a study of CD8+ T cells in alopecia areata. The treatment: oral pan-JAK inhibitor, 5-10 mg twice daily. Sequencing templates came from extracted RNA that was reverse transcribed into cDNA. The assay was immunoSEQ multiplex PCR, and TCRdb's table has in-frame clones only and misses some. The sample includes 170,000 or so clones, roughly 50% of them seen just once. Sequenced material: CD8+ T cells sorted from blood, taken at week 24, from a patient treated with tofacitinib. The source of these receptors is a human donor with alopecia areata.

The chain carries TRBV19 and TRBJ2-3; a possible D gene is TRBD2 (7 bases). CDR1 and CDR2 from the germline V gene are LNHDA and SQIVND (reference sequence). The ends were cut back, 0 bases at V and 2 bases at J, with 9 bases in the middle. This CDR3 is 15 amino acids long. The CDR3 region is CASSIDRGATDTQYF. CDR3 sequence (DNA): TGTGCCAGTAGTATAGATCGGGGGGCCACAGATACGCAGTATTTT.

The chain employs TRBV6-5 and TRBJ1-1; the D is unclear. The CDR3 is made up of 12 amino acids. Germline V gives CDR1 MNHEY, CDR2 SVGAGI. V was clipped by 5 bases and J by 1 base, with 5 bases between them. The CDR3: CASSTTNTEAFF. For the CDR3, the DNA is TGTGCCAGCAGTACCACGAACACTGAAGCTTTCTTT.

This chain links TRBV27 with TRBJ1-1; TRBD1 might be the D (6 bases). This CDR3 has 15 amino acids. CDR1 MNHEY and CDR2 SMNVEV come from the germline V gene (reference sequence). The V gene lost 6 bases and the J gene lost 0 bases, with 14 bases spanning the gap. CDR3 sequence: CASRKQGYMNTEAFF. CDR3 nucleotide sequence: TGTGCCAGCAGAAAACAGGGTTACATGAACACTGAAGCTTTCTTT.

The CDR3 DNA sequence: TGTGCCAGCAGTTTATCCGGGACATACAATGAGCAGTTCTTC. It is translated as CASSLSGTYNEQFF. The V and J genes are TRBV27 and TRBJ2-1; D perhaps matches TRBD1 (6 bases). V dropped 0 bases and J dropped 4 bases, with 7 bases sitting between them. The CDR3 is 14 amino acids. Germline lookup yields CDR1 MNHEY and CDR2 SMNVEV (reference sequence).

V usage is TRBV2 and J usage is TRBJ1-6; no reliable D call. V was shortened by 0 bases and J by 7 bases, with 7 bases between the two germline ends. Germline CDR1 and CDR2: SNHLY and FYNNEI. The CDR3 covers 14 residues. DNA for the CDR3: TGTGCCAGCAGTGAAGCGGACGTAAATTCACCCCTCCACTTT. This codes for CASSEADVNSPLHF.

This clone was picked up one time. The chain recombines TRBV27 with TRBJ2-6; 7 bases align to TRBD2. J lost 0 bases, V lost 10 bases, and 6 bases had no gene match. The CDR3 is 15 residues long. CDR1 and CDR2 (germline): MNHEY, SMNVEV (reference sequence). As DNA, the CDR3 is TGTGCCACGGGGGAGGGCCCCTCTGGGGCCAACGTCCTGACTTTC. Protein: CATGEGPSGANVLTF.

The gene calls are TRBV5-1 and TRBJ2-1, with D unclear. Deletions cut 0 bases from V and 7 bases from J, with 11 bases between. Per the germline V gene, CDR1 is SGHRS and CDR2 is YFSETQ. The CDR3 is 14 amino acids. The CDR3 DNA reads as TGCGCCAGCAGCTTGGAGCACCTGGGGAATGAGCAGTTCTTC. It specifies CASSLEHLGNEQFF.

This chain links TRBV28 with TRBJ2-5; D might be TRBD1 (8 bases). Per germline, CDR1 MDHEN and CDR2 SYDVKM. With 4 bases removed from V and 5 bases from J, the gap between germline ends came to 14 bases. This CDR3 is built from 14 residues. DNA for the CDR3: TGTGCCAGCAGTTCCTACAGGGGGGGGGAGACCCAGTACTTC. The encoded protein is CASSSYRGGETQYF.

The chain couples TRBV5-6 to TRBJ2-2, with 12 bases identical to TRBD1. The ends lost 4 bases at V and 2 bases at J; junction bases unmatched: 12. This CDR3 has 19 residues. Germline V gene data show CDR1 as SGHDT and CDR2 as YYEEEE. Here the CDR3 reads CASSPGQGAPPRNTGELFF. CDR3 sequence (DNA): TGTGCCAGCAGCCCGGGACAGGGGGCGCCCCCTCGAAACACCGGGGAGCTGTTTTTT.

The CDR3 region is CASSHPDRAYEQYF. CDR3 DNA: TGTGCCAGCAGCCACCCTGACAGGGCGTACGAGCAGTACTTC. This chain uses TRBV14 with TRBJ2-7; TRBD1 matches 7 bases. V lost 3 bases to trimming and J lost 4 bases; unmatched junction nucleotides: 6. The germline gives CDR1 SGHDN, CDR2 FVKESK. The length of the CDR3 is 14 residues. The variable domain in full, with the rest retrieved from reference TRBV14 and TRBJ2-7, is EAGVTQFPSHSVIEKGQTVTLRCDPISGHDNLYWYRRVMGKEIKFLLHFVKESKQDESGMPNNRFLAERTGGTYSTLKVQPAELEDSGVYFCASSHPDRAYEQYFGPGTRLTVT.

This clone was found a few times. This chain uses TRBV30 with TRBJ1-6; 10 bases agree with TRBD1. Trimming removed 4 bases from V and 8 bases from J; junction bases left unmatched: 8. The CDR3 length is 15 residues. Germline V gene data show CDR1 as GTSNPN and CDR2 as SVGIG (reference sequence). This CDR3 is CAWTSTGGFDSPLHF. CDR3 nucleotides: TGTGCCTGGACCTCGACAGGGGGCTTTGATTCACCCCTCCACTTT.

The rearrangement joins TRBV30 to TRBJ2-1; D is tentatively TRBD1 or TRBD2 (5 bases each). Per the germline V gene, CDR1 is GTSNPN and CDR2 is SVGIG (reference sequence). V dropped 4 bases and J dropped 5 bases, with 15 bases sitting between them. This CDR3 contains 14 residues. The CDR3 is CAWNSGTRDNEQFF. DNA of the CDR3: TGTGCCTGGAATTCCGGGACCAGGGACAATGAGCAGTTCTTC.

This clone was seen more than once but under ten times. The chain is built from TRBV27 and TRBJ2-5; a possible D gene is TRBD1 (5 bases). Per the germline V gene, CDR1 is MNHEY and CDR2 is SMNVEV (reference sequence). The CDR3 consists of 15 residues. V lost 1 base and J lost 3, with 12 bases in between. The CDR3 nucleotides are TGTGCCAGCAGTTTATTCACAGGTTCCAAAGAGACCCAGTACTTC. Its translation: CASSLFTGSKETQYF.

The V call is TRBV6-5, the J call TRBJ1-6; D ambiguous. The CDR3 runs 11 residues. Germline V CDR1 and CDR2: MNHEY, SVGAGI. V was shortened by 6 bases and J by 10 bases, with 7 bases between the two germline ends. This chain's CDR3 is CASSLLSPLHF. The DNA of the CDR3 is TGTGCCAGCAGCCTACTCTCACCCCTCCACTTT.

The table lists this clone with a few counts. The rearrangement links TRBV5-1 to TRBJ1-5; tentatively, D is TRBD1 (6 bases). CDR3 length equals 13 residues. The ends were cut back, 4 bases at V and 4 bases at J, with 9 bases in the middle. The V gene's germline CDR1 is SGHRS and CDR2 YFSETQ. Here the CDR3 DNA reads TGCGCCAGCAGCCCGCAGGGGAATCAGCCCCAGCATTTT. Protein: CASSPQGNQPQHF.

The CDR3 DNA is TGTGCCAGCAGCCGAGGACAGGGCTACGAGCAGTACTTC. Its protein product is CASSRGQGYEQYF. The V and J genes are TRBV7-9 and TRBJ2-7, with 8 bases that match TRBD1. Per the germline V gene, CDR1 is SEHNR and CDR2 is FQNEAQ (reference sequence). With 5 bases clipped from V and 3 bases from J, the junction kept 3 bases outside the gene matches. There are 13 residues in the CDR3. Full variable domain (missing parts from reference TRBV7-9 and TRBJ2-7): DTGVSQNPRHKITKRGQNVTFRCDPISEHNRLYWYRQTLGQGPEFLTYFQNEAQLEKSRLLSDRFSAERPKGSFSTLEIQRTEQGDSAMYLCASSRGQGYEQYFGPGTRLTVT.

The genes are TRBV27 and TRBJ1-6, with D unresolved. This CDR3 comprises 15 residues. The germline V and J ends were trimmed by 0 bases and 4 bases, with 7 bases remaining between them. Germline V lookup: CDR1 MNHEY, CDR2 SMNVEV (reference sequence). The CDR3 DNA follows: TGTGCCAGCAGTTTATCCAGGACGTATAATTCACCCCTCCACTTT. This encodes CASSLSRTYNSPLHF.

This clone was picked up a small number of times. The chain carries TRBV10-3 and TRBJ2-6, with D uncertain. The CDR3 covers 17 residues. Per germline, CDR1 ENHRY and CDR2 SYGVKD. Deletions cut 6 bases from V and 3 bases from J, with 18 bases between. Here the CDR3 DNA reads TGTGCCATCAGCCATACCCCCAGGCAAAATGGGGCCAACGTCCTGACTTTC. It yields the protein CAISHTPRQNGANVLTF.

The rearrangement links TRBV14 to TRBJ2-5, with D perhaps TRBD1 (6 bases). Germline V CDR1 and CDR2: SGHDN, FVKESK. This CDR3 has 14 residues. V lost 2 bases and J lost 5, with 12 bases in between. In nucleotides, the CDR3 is TGTGCCAGCAGCCAATGGGACATCGAGGAGACCCAGTACTTC. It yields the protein CASSQWDIEETQYF.

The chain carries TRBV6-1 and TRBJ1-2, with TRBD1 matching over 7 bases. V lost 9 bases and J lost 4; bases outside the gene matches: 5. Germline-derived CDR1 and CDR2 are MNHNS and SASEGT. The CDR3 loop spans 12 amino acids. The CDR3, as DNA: TGTGCCAGTTCGGACAGGATCTATGGCTACACCTTC. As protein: CASSDRIYGYTF.

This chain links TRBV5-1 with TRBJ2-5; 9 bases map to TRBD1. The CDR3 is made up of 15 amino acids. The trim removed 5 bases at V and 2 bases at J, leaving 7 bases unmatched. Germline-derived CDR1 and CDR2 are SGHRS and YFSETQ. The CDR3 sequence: CASRGGQGPQETQYF. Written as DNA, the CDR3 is TGCGCCAGCAGGGGAGGACAGGGGCCGCAAGAGACCCAGTACTTC.

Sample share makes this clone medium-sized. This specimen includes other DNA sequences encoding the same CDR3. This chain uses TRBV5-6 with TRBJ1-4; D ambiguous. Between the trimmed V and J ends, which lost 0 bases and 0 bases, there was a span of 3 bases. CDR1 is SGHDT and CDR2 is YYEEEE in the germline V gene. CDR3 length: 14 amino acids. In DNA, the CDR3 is TGTGCCAGCAGCTTGGTTGCAACTAATGAAAAACTGTTTTTT. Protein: CASSLVATNEKLFF.